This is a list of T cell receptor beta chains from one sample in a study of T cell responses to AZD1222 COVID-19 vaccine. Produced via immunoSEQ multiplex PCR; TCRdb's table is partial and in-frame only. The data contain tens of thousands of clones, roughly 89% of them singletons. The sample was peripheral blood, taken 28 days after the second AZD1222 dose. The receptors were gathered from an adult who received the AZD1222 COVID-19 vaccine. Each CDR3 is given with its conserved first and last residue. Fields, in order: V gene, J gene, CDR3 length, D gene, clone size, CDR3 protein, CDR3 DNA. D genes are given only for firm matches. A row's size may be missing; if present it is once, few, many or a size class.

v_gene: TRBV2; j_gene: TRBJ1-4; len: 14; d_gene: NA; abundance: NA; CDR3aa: CASRQGREEEKLFF; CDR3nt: TGTGCCAGCAGACAGGGACGGGAGGAAGAAAAACTGTTTTTT
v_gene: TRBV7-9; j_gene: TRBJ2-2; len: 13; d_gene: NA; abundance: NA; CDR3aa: CATWAPGTGELFF; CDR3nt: TGTGCCACCTGGGCGCCAGGCACCGGGGAGCTGTTTTTT
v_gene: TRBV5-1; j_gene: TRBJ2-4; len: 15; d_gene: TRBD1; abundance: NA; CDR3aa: CACYGTDLDENIQYF; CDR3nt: TGCGCCTGCTACGGGACAGACCTTGACGAAAACATTCAGTACTTC
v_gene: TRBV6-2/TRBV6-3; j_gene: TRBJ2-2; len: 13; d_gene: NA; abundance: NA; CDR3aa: CASTPRWAGELFF; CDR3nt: TGTGCCAGCACCCCACGTTGGGCCGGGGAGCTGTTTTTT
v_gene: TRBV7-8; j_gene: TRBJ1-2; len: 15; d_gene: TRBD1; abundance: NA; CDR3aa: CASSFGQGGQYGYTF; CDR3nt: TGTGCCAGCAGCTTCGGACAGGGAGGACAATATGGCTACACCTTC
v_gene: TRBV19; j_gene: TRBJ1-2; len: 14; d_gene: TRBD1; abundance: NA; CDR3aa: CASIRTGIGYGYTF; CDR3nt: TGTGCCAGTATACGGACAGGGATTGGCTATGGCTACACCTTC
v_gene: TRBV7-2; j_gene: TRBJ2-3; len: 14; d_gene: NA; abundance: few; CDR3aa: CASSLQSGTDTQYF; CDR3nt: TGTGCCAGCAGCTTACAATCGGGAACAGATACGCAGTATTTT
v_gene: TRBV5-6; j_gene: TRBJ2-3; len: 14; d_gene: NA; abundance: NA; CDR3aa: CASSLAVGLNTQYF; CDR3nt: TGTGCCAGCAGCTTGGCCGTGGGGCTGAATACGCAGTATTTT
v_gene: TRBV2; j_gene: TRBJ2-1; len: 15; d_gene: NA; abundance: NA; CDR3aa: CASRGRLGIFDEQFF; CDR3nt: TGTGCCAGCAGAGGACGGTTGGGCATCTTCGATGAGCAGTTCTTC
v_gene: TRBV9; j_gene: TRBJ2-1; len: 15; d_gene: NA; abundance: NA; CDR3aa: CASSVGPSSYNEQFF; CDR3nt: TGTGCCAGCAGCGTAGGGCCGAGCTCCTACAATGAGCAGTTCTTC
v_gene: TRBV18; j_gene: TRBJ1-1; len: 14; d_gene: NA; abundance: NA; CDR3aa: CASSPIESNTEAFF; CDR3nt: TGTGCCAGCTCACCGATAGAATCGAACACTGAAGCTTTCTTT
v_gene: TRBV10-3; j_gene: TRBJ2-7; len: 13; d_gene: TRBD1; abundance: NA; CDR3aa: CAISAQGTYEQYF; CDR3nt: TGTGCCATCAGCGCACAGGGGACCTACGAGCAGTACTTC
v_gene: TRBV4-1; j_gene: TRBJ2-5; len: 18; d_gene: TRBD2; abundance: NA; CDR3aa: CASSQDRGGGAELETQYF; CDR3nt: TGCGCCAGCAGCCAAGATCGGGGCGGGGGGGCCGAATTGGAGACCCAGTACTTC
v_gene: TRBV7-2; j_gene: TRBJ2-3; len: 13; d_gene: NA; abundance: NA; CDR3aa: CASSDTPRDTQYF; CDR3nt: TGTGCCAGCAGCGATACACCGCGCGATACGCAGTATTTT
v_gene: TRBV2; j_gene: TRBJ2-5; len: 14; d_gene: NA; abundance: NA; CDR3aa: CASSENTYTETQYF; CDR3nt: TGTGCCAGCAGTGAAAATACTTACACGGAGACCCAGTACTTC
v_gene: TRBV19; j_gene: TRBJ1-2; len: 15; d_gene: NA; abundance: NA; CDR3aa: CASSIRTDPNYGYTF; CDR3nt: TGTGCCAGTAGTATCAGGACAGATCCTAACTATGGCTACACCTTC
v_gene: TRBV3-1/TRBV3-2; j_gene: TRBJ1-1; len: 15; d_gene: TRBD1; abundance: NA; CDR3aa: CASSWTPQGGTEAFF; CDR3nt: TGTGCCAGCAGCTGGACCCCCCAGGGGGGCACTGAAGCTTTCTTT
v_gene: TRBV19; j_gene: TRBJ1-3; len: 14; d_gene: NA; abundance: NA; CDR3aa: CASSMGAAGNTIYF; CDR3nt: TGTGCCAGTAGTATGGGGGCCGCTGGAAACACCATATATTTT
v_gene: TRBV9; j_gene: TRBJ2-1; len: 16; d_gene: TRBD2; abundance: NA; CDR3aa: CASSANTSGPHNEQFF; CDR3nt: TGTGCCAGCAGCGCCAATACTAGCGGGCCCCACAATGAGCAGTTCTTC
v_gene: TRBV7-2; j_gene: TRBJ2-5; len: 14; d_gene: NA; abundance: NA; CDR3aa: CASSLGGTQETQYF; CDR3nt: TGTGCCAGCAGCTTAGGAGGGACCCAAGAGACCCAGTACTTC
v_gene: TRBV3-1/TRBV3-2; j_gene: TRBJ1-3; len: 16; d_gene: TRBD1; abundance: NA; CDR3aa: CASSPRGQGVGNTIYF; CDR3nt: TGTGCCAGCAGCCCTCGGGGACAGGGGGTAGGAAACACCATATATTTT
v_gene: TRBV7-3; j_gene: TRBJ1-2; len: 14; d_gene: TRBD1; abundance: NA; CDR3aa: CASSSRTGDYGYTF; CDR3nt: TGTGCCAGCAGCTCACGAACAGGGGACTATGGCTACACCTTC
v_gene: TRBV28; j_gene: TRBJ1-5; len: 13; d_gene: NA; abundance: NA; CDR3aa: CASTTRGDQPQHF; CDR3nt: TGTGCCAGCACCACCAGGGGCGATCAGCCCCAGCATTTT